Presented here are 23 T cell receptor beta chains from one specimen sequenced in a study of cytomegalovirus exposure and HLA in healthy donors. The PCR used 60 Vbeta and 13 Jbeta primers. Sequencing used immunoSEQ multiplex PCR; TCRdb keeps in-frame clones, though not all of them. The listing records under 65,000 clones. Sample: PBMCs. The receptors here all came from a woman aged 18-29 years in good health and CMV-seronegative.

The chain links TRBV7-2 to TRBJ1-1; 9 nucleotides align to TRBD1. Germline V CDR1 and CDR2: SGHTA, FQGNSA. This CDR3 is built from 18 residues. Unmatched junction bases numbered 17, after V lost 4 bases and J lost 5 bases. The CDR3 reads CASSSPRGTGGWGTEAFF. Written as DNA, the CDR3 is TGTGCCAGCAGCTCGCCAAGAGGCACAGGGGGCTGGGGGACTGAAGCTTTCTTT.

CDR3 coding DNA: TGCAGTGCTAGGAGTACAGATACGCAGTATTTT. This sequence encodes CSARSTDTQYF. The rearrangement uses TRBV20-1 and TRBJ2-3; D uncertain. CDR1 is DFQATT and CDR2 is SNEGSKA in the germline V gene (reference sequence). This CDR3 region has 11 residues. V was cut by 3 bases and J by 3 bases, with 4 bases left in between.

The CDR3 here is CASSFRGYGYTF. CDR3 nucleotide sequence: TGCGCCAGCAGCTTCAGGGGGTATGGCTACACCTTC. The chain carries TRBV5-1 and TRBJ1-2; TRBD1 aligns across 7 bases. The CDR3 sequence is 12 residues long. CDR1 and CDR2 (germline): SGHRS, YFSETQ. After removal of 2 bases from V and 5 bases from J, the junction contained 0 bases not matched to a gene.

The chain has TRBV29-1 and TRBJ2-5; weak D call: TRBD2 (5 bases). CDR1 is SQVTM and CDR2 is ANQGSEA in the germline V gene. V was shortened by 2 bases and J by 6 bases, with 13 bases between the two germline ends. There are 13 residues in the CDR3. The CDR3: CSVELRLAKTQYF. The CDR3 DNA reads as TGCAGCGTTGAATTGAGGCTAGCAAAGACCCAGTACTTC.

The chain uses TRBV7-2 and TRBJ1-2, with D possibly matching TRBD1 (5 bases). CDR3 length: 15 residues. The germline V and J ends were trimmed by 5 bases and 5 bases, with 18 bases remaining between them. Germline V gives CDR1 SGHTA, CDR2 FQGNSA. The CDR3 region is CASSKLRGGTYGYTF. The CDR3 DNA follows: TGTGCCAGCAGCAAACTTAGGGGAGGGACTTATGGCTACACCTTC.

The gene calls are TRBV18 and TRBJ2-7; D might be TRBD1 (5 bases). The CDR3 has 14 residues. The germline gives CDR1 KGHSH, CDR2 LQKENI. V lost 1 base to trimming and J lost 0 bases, with 7 bases between them. The DNA of the CDR3 is TGTGCCAGCTCACCACAGGGGAACTCCTACGAGCAGTACTTC. This translates into CASSPQGNSYEQYF.

The chain recombines TRBV30 with TRBJ2-1, with TRBD2 identical over 7 bases. The junction had 17 bases not matched to a gene; V was cut back by 6 bases and J by 0 bases. The CDR3 length is 18 residues. Germline loops: CDR1 GTSNPN, CDR2 SVGIG (reference sequence). The CDR3 reads CACHRDYQSESSYNEQFF. The DNA of the CDR3 is TGTGCCTGTCACCGGGACTACCAAAGCGAGAGCTCCTACAATGAGCAGTTCTTC.

This rearrangement joins TRBV6-5 to TRBJ1-5, with D tentatively TRBD1 (5 bases). Trimming stripped 6 bases from V and 7 bases from J, with 13 bases between. The CDR3 loop spans 13 amino acids. Per germline, CDR1 MNHEY and CDR2 SVGAGI. CDR3 sequence (DNA): TGTGCCAGCAGCCACGACACAGGACAGCCCCAGCATTTT. It yields the protein CASSHDTGQPQHF.

The chain links TRBV27 to TRBJ1-1, with D unclear. This CDR3 has 16 amino acids. Deletions cut 3 bases from V and 4 bases from J, with 18 bases between. The germline V gene has CDR1 MNHEY and CDR2 SMNVEV (reference sequence). Written as DNA, the CDR3 is TGTGCCAGCAGTTTCCGAACAGACCGAGCGGGCACTGAAGCTTTCTTT. Residues: CASSFRTDRAGTEAFF.

The gene calls are TRBV28 and TRBJ1-1; D gene uncertain. Germline-derived CDR1 and CDR2 are MDHEN and SYDVKM. Trimming shortened V by 1 base and J by 6 bases, and 9 bases separated the two germline ends. This CDR3 comprises 13 residues. CDR3 amino acids: CASSLSPTAEAFF. As DNA, the CDR3 is TGTGCCAGCAGTTTATCCCCGACTGCTGAAGCTTTCTTT.

The chain combines TRBV25-1 with TRBJ2-1; TRBD2 matches at 10 bases. The V gene end was trimmed by 4 bases and the J gene end by 2 bases; junction bases not matched to a gene: 2. From germline, CDR1 is MGHDK and CDR2 SYGVNS. This CDR3 spans 15 amino acids. The CDR3, as DNA: TGTGCCAGCAGTGCTAGCGGGAGAACCTACAATGAGCAGTTCTTC. Amino acid sequence: CASSASGRTYNEQFF. The complete variable domain, with remaining parts taken from reference TRBV25-1 and TRBJ2-1, reads EADIYQTPRYLVIGTGKKITLECSQTMGHDKMYWYQQDPGMELHLIHYSYGVNSTEKGDLSSESTVSRIRTEHFPLTLESARPSHTSQYLCASSASGRTYNEQFFGPGTRLTVL.

The chain recombines TRBV25-1 with TRBJ2-7, with unresolved D. Trimming took off 5 bases at V and 0 bases at J, with 5 bases between the two ends. Per the germline V gene, CDR1 is MGHDK and CDR2 is SYGVNS. The CDR3 has 12 amino acids. This CDR3 is CASSQVSYEQYF. The CDR3 DNA is TGTGCCAGCAGTCAGGTCTCCTACGAGCAGTACTTC.

The chain employs TRBV18 and TRBJ2-7, with D perhaps TRBD1 (6 bases). Germline values: CDR1 KGHSH, CDR2 LQKENI. The CDR3 spans 17 residues. The germline V and J ends were trimmed by 1 base and 2 bases, with 18 bases remaining between them. CDR3: CASSPRGGGQKTYEQYF. CDR3 nucleotide sequence: TGTGCCAGCTCACCACGTGGAGGCGGACAGAAAACCTACGAGCAGTACTTC.

This chain uses TRBV20-1 with TRBJ1-4; D possibly corresponds to TRBD1 (5 bases). This CDR3 is 11 amino acids long. The germline gives CDR1 DFQATT, CDR2 SNEGSKA (reference sequence). Trimming left V 4 bases short and J 11 bases short, with 11 bases between. DNA for the CDR3: TGCAGTGCTACCCCCGGGGGGAAACTGTTTTTT. Translation: CSATPGGKLFF.

The chain links TRBV5-1 to TRBJ2-4; 10 bases agree with TRBD2. CDR1 and CDR2 from the germline V gene are SGHRS and YFSETQ. Losses at the gene ends were 5 bases for V and 9 bases for J; bases not matched to a gene: 17. The CDR3 totals 17 residues. DNA for the CDR3: TGCGCCAGCAGTTATACCGGCCCTAGCGGGAGTTTTACCATTCAGTACTTC. It is translated as CASSYTGPSGSFTIQYF.

V gene TRBV29-1 combines with J gene TRBJ2-7; weak D call: TRBD2 (5 bases). The length of the CDR3 is 15 residues. Trimming shortened V by 6 bases and J by 2 bases, and 20 bases separated the two germline ends. Germline CDR1 is SQVTM and CDR2 is ANQGSEA. The CDR3 sequence: CSVESPHTGTYEQYF. CDR3 DNA: TGCAGCGTCGAATCCCCCCATACCGGGACCTACGAGCAGTACTTC.

This chain joins TRBV29-1 and TRBJ1-2; weak D call: TRBD1 (5 bases). CDR3 length: 12 amino acids. CDR1 and CDR2 from the germline V gene are SQVTM and ANQGSEA. Trimming stripped 5 bases from V and 2 bases from J, with 9 bases between. The CDR3 reads CSVTGPNYGYTF. Here the CDR3 DNA reads TGCAGCGTTACAGGCCCAAACTATGGCTACACCTTC.

The chain uses TRBV7-2 and TRBJ1-2, with TRBD1 matching 10 bases. There are 15 residues in the CDR3. J lost 8 bases, V lost 1 base, and 7 bases had no gene match. Germline assignment: CDR1 SGHTA and CDR2 FQGNSA. The CDR3 sequence: CASSLDVGTGDGYTF. CDR3 in DNA: TGTGCCAGCAGCTTAGACGTAGGGACAGGGGACGGCTACACCTTC. Based on the CDR3 plus reference TRBV7-2 and TRBJ1-2, the full variable domain is GAGVSQSPSNKVTEKGKDVELRCDPISGHTALYWYRQSLGQGLEFLIYFQGNSAPDKSGLPSDRFSAERTGGSVSTLTIQRTQQEDSAVYLCASSLDVGTGDGYTFGSGTRLTVV.

The V gene is TRBV30, the J gene TRBJ1-2, with D perhaps matching TRBD1 (5 bases). V lost 0 bases to trimming and J lost 4 bases, with 12 bases between them. Per the germline V gene, CDR1 is GTSNPN and CDR2 is SVGIG (reference sequence). The CDR3 extends over 14 amino acids. The CDR3 DNA reads as TGTGCCTGGAGTGTACGGGGGATCGGCTATGGCTACACCTTC. It specifies CAWSVRGIGYGYTF. Variable domain in full (rest from reference TRBV30 and TRBJ1-2): SQTIHQWPATLVQPVGSPLSLECTVEGTSNPNLYWYRQAAGRGLQLLFYSVGIGQISSEVPQNLSASRPQDRQFILSSKKLLLSDSGFYLCAWSVRGIGYGYTFGSGTRLTVV.

This chain uses TRBV29-1 with TRBJ1-1; maybe TRBD1 (6 bases). V was pared by 7 bases and J by 3 bases, with 18 bases between. CDR3 length: 14 residues. CDR1 SQVTM and CDR2 ANQGSEA come from the germline V gene. CDR3 nucleotide sequence: TGCAGCGCTGCATCGGGGGGCTGGGACACTGAAGCTTTCTTT. Translating it yields CSAASGGWDTEAFF.

This chain uses TRBV5-1 with TRBJ1-2, with D possibly TRBD1 on 6 matching bases. Trimming stripped 4 bases from V and 2 bases from J, with 15 bases between. CDR3 length: 15 amino acids. Per the germline V gene, CDR1 is SGHRS and CDR2 is YFSETQ. This chain's CDR3 is CASSAGQTGNYGYTF. CDR3 DNA: TGCGCCAGCAGCGCAGGCCAAACAGGGAACTATGGCTACACCTTC.

The chain employs TRBV19 and TRBJ1-1, with D possibly TRBD1 on 5 matching bases. This CDR3 spans 14 amino acids. V was pared by 10 bases and J by 1 base, with 16 bases between. Germline V gene lookup returns CDR1 LNHDA and CDR2 SQIVND (reference sequence). As DNA, the CDR3 is TGTGCCACCTCAACCCGACAGAAGAACACTGAAGCTTTCTTT. Protein: CATSTRQKNTEAFF.

This chain connects TRBV4-1 to TRBJ2-1; 10 bases match TRBD2. Per germline, CDR1 MGHRA and CDR2 YSYEKL. The CDR3 sequence is 16 residues long. Trimming took 2 bases from V and 5 from J; bases not matched to a gene: 6. The CDR3 spells CASSQFSGGSDNEQFF. The CDR3 nucleotides are TGCGCCAGCAGCCAATTTAGCGGGGGGTCTGACAATGAGCAGTTCTTC.